Below, 4 T cell receptor beta chains from the same sample are listed, as sequenced in a study of blood T cell repertoires in COVID-19. Clones were sequenced by immunoSEQ multiplex PCR, and TCRdb holds only the in-frame ones, with some missing. The table records about 6,600 clones, about 88% of them present only once. Sequencing input: peripheral blood. Source of these receptors: a human donor in a cohort sampled during active COVID-19. The donor label of this sample is uncertain.

V and J are TRBV6-4 and TRBJ2-3; 13 positions match TRBD2. CDR1 MRHNA and CDR2 SNTAGT come from the germline V gene. With V trimmed by 4 bases and J by 7 bases, 8 bases remained unmatched. This CDR3 spans 16 amino acids. CDR3 loop: CASSAGLAGDPNTQYF. The CDR3 nucleotides read TGTGCCAGCAGTGCAGGACTAGCGGGGGATCCGAATACGCAGTATTTT.

The CDR3 bases are TGTGCCAGCAGGACCGACAGTCGCACAGATACGCAGTATTTT. This translates into CASRTDSRTDTQYF. The chain couples TRBV6-4 to TRBJ2-3; maybe TRBD1 (5 bases). Germline V gene data show CDR1 as MRHNA and CDR2 as SNTAGT. The CDR3 loop spans 14 amino acids. Trimming removed 6 bases at V and 1 base at J, with 11 bases between.

The chain recombines TRBV5-4 with TRBJ2-3, with a tentative D call TRBD2 (6 bases). Trimming stripped 4 bases from V and 8 bases from J, with 20 bases between. Germline CDR1 and CDR2: SGHNT and YYREEE (reference sequence). The CDR3 has 15 amino acids. Written as DNA, the CDR3 is TGTGCCAGCAGCGTGCGGGACGTGAGTGGAGGTACGCAGTATTTT. Protein: CASSVRDVSGGTQYF.

This chain uses TRBV10-1 with TRBJ2-2, with a weak D call TRBD2 (5 bases). The CDR3 extends over 11 amino acids. CDR1 WNHNN and CDR2 SYGVQD come from the germline V gene (reference sequence). The V gene lost 9 bases and the J gene lost 6 bases, with 8 bases spanning the gap. CDR3 sequence reads: CASRGSGELFF. Here the CDR3 DNA reads TGCGCCAGTCGAGGGTCCGGGGAGCTGTTTTTT.